These T cell receptor beta chains were read from a single sample in a study of vaccination effects on CD4 cells after COVID-19. Their antigens are not known. The method was immunoSEQ multiplex PCR; TCRdb's version includes in-frame clones alone and lacks a portion of them. The table has tens of thousands of clones, around 72% seen once. The sequencing here drew on CD4+ T cells from PBMCs cultured with SARS-CoV-2 spike peptides, taken before COVID-19 vaccination. These receptors originate from a human donor who received a COVID-19 vaccine. Each CDR3 is given with its conserved first and last residue. The D gene is left open where the match is weak. Size tells how often a clone was seen (once, few, many) or the class of an expanded clone, and some rows leave it out.

v_gene: TRBV10-3; d_gene: .; abundance: .; j_gene: TRBJ2-7; CDR3aa: CAIRRGSYEQYF; CDR3nt: TGTGCCATCAGGAGGGGAAGCTACGAGCAGTACTTC
v_gene: TRBV30; d_gene: .; abundance: .; j_gene: TRBJ2-7; CDR3aa: CAWSVPLGHEQYF; CDR3nt: TGTGCCTGGAGTGTACCTTTAGGGCACGAGCAGTACTTC
v_gene: TRBV7-8; d_gene: .; abundance: .; j_gene: TRBJ1-2; CDR3aa: CASSLGTDLYGYTF; CDR3nt: TGTGCCAGCAGCTTAGGGACCGATCTCTATGGCTACACCTTC
v_gene: TRBV12-3/TRBV12-4; d_gene: .; abundance: .; j_gene: TRBJ1-2; CDR3aa: CASSFSAVVGYTF; CDR3nt: TGTGCCAGCAGTTTTTCCGCAGTGGTTGGCTACACCTTC
v_gene: TRBV6-5; d_gene: .; abundance: .; j_gene: TRBJ1-1; CDR3aa: CASTWGLNTEAFF; CDR3nt: TGTGCCAGCACTTGGGGGCTGAACACTGAAGCTTTCTTT
v_gene: TRBV2; d_gene: TRBD2; abundance: .; j_gene: TRBJ2-1; CDR3aa: CASSRLASYNEQFF; CDR3nt: TGTGCCAGCAGCCGACTAGCTTCCTACAATGAGCAGTTCTTC
v_gene: TRBV29-1; d_gene: TRBD1; abundance: .; j_gene: TRBJ1-2; CDR3aa: CSAKGTDGYTF; CDR3nt: TGCAGCGCAAAAGGGACAGATGGCTACACCTTC
v_gene: TRBV15; d_gene: .; abundance: .; j_gene: TRBJ1-4; CDR3aa: CATSRDRGIGEKLFF; CDR3nt: TGTGCCACCAGCAGAGATCGAGGGATAGGGGAAAAACTGTTTTTT
v_gene: TRBV27; d_gene: TRBD1; abundance: once; j_gene: TRBJ1-6; CDR3aa: CASSPLPGGDGNSPLHF; CDR3nt: TGTGCCAGCAGTCCCCTCCCAGGGGGCGATGGTAATTCACCCCTCCACTTT
v_gene: TRBV28; d_gene: TRBD2; abundance: .; j_gene: TRBJ2-7; CDR3aa: CATESAGDSYEQYF; CDR3nt: TGTGCCACGGAATCAGCGGGGGACTCTTACGAGCAGTACTTC
v_gene: TRBV4-2; d_gene: .; abundance: .; j_gene: TRBJ2-3; CDR3aa: CASTQLGGSTDTQYF; CDR3nt: TGTGCCAGCACCCAACTCGGCGGTAGCACAGATACGCAGTATTTT
v_gene: TRBV11-2; d_gene: TRBD2; abundance: once; j_gene: TRBJ2-5; CDR3aa: CASSHEAGGAATQYF; CDR3nt: TGTGCCAGCAGTCACGAAGCGGGGGGGGCTGCGACCCAGTACTTC
v_gene: TRBV15; d_gene: TRBD1; abundance: once; j_gene: TRBJ2-7; CDR3aa: CATSTRTGPSYEQYF; CDR3nt: TGTGCCACCAGCACCAGGACAGGGCCATCCTACGAGCAGTACTTC
v_gene: TRBV6-2/TRBV6-3; d_gene: .; abundance: .; j_gene: TRBJ2-7; CDR3aa: CASSYSTRQSYEQYF; CDR3nt: TGTGCCAGCAGTTACTCGACCAGGCAATCCTACGAGCAGTACTTC
v_gene: TRBV7-8; d_gene: .; abundance: .; j_gene: TRBJ2-1; CDR3aa: CASSPERGILRNEQFF; CDR3nt: TGTGCCAGCAGCCCTGAGAGGGGGATACTTCGCAATGAGCAGTTCTTC
v_gene: TRBV28; d_gene: TRBD1; abundance: .; j_gene: TRBJ2-6; CDR3aa: CASRGTQGRISGANVLTF; CDR3nt: TGTGCCAGCAGGGGGACACAGGGGAGAATCTCTGGGGCCAACGTCCTGACTTTC
v_gene: TRBV28; d_gene: TRBD2; abundance: .; j_gene: TRBJ2-7; CDR3aa: CACGGLAGLEQYF; CDR3nt: TGTGCCTGCGGGGGACTAGCGGGTCTCGAGCAGTACTTC
v_gene: TRBV5-4; d_gene: .; abundance: few; j_gene: TRBJ2-7; CDR3aa: CASSLAVGPVGRYEQYF; CDR3nt: TGTGCCAGCAGCTTGGCCGTAGGCCCGGTGGGGCGTTACGAGCAGTACTTC
v_gene: TRBV2; d_gene: .; abundance: .; j_gene: TRBJ1-5; CDR3aa: CASSEALRQTSFNQPQHF; CDR3nt: TGTGCCAGCAGTGAAGCGCTTCGTCAGACATCTTTCAATCAGCCCCAGCATTTT
v_gene: TRBV6-1; d_gene: .; abundance: .; j_gene: TRBJ1-6; CDR3aa: CASSDGRKSSYNSPLHF; CDR3nt: TGTGCCAGCAGTGATGGTCGGAAAAGCTCCTATAATTCACCCCTCCACTTT